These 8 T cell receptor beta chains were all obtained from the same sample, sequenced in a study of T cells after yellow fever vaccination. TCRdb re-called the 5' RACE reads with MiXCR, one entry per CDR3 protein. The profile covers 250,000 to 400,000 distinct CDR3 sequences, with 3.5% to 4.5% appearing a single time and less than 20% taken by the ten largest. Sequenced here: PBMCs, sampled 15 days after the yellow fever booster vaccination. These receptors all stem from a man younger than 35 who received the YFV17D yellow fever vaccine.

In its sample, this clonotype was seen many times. Written as DNA, the CDR3 is TGTGCCACCAGTGATTTCCTGGGACAGGGTGCCGGGGAGCTGTTTTTT. Residues: CATSDFLGQGAGELFF. The genes are TRBV24-1 and TRBJ2-2; TRBD1 matches 9 bases. The CDR3 is 16 residues long. Germline assignment: CDR1 KGHDR and CDR2 SFDVKD. V trimming: 1 base; J trimming: 6 bases; junction bases outside the gene matches: 5.

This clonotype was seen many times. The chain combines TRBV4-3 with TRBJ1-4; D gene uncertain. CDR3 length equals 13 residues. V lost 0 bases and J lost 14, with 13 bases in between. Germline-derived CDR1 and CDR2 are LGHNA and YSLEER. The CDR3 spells CASSQEGGNRLFF. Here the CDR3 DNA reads TGCGCCAGCAGCCAAGAGGGAGGGAATAGGCTGTTTTTT.

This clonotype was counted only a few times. CDR3 loop: CASSLALEDTYEQYF. Here the CDR3 DNA reads TGTGCCAGCAGCTTAGCCTTGGAGGATACCTACGAGCAGTACTTC. V gene TRBV7-6 combines with J gene TRBJ2-7; a weak D match, TRBD2 (5 bases). This CDR3 has 15 amino acids. Germline loops: CDR1 SGHVS, CDR2 FNYEAQ. V was pared by 0 bases and J by 2 bases, with 11 bases between.

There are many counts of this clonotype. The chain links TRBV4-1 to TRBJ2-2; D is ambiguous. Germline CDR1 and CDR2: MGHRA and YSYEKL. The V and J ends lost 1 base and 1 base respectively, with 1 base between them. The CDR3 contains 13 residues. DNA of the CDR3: TGCGCCAGCAGCCAAGGGAACACCGGGGAGCTGTTTTTT. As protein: CASSQGNTGELFF.

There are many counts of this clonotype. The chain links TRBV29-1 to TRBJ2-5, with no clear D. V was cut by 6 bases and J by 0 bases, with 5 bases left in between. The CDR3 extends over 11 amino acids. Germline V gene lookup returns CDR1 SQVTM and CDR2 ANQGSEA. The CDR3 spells CSVRHQETQYF. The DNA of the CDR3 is TGCAGCGTACGACACCAAGAGACCCAGTACTTC.

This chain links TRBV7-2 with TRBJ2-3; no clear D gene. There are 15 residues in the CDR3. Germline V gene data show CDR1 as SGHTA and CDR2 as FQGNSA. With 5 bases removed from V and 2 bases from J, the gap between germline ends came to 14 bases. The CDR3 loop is CASSQAPDVTDTQYF. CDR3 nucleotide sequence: TGTGCCAGCAGCCAAGCTCCGGACGTCACAGATACGCAGTATTTT. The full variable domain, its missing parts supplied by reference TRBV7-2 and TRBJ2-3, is GAGVSQSPSNKVTEKGKDVELRCDPISGHTALYWYRQSLGQGLEFLIYFQGNSAPDKSGLPSDRFSAERTGGSVSTLTIQRTQQEDSAVYLCASSQAPDVTDTQYFGPGTRLTVL.

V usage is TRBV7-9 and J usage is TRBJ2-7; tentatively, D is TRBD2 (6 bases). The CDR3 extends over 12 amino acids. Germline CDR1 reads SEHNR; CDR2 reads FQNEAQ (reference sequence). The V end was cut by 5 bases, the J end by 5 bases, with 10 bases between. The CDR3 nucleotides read TGTGCCAGCAGCCTTAGCGGTCACGAGCAGTACTTC. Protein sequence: CASSLSGHEQYF.

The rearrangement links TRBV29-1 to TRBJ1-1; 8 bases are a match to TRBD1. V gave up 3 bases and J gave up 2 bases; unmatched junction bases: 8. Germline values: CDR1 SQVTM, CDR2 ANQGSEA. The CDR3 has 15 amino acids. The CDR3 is CSVDPHRGGNTEAFF. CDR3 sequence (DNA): TGCAGCGTTGATCCCCACAGGGGGGGAAACACTGAAGCTTTCTTT.